Below are 21 T cell receptor beta chains sequenced from a single sample in a study of control samples from healthy donors and cancer patients. Here immunoSEQ multiplex PCR was the method, and the copy in TCRdb shows in-frame clones only, minus some. There are 60,000 to 70,000 clones in the sample; about four fifths occur only once, and about 3.1% lies in the top ten. Sequenced: PBMCs. Every receptor here comes from a woman aged 45-65 years with lung cancer.

V usage is TRBV5-5 and J usage is TRBJ2-7; 14 nucleotides agree with TRBD2. Per the germline V gene, CDR1 is SGHKS and CDR2 is YYEKEE (reference sequence). V was pared by 1 base and J by 3 bases, with 9 bases of the junction left unmatched. There are 18 residues in the CDR3. The CDR3 here is CASSLSPGTSGGFYEQYF. CDR3 nucleotides: TGTGCCAGCAGCTTGTCACCCGGGACTAGCGGGGGTTTCTACGAGCAGTACTTC. Using reference TRBV5-5 and TRBJ2-7 for the parts outside the CDR3, the full variable domain is DAGVTQSPTHLIKTRGQQVTLRCSPISGHKSVSWYQQVLGQGPQFIFQYYEKEERGRGNFPDRFSARQFPNYSSELNVNALLLGDSALYLCASSLSPGTSGGFYEQYFGPGTRLTVT.

This sequence joins TRBV10-3 and TRBJ2-3, with TRBD1 matching over 8 bases. This CDR3 comprises 14 residues. Germline CDR1 is ENHRY and CDR2 is SYGVKD. V dropped 5 bases and J dropped 5; count of bases not matched to a gene: 6. The CDR3 nucleotides are TGTGCCATCAGTAATTACGACAGGGGAGATACGCAGTATTTT. Residues: CAISNYDRGDTQYF.

The chain couples TRBV7-9 to TRBJ1-1; 11 bases map to TRBD1. The CDR3 is 15 amino acids. The germline gives CDR1 SEHNR, CDR2 FQNEAQ (reference sequence). Trimming removed 5 bases from V and 4 bases from J; junction bases left unmatched: 6. The CDR3 DNA is TGTGCCAGCAGCCTTGGACAGGGGGCAATCACTGAAGCTTTCTTT. The encoded protein is CASSLGQGAITEAFF.

DNA for the CDR3: TGCGCCAGCAGCCCGGGACAGGGGACCTACGAGCAGTACTTC. The encoded protein is CASSPGQGTYEQYF. V and J are TRBV4-3 and TRBJ2-7, with 10 bases lining up with TRBD1. J lost 2 bases, V lost 4 bases, and 2 bases had no gene match. There are 14 residues in the CDR3. In germline, CDR1 is LGHNA, CDR2 YSLEER.

The J gene is TRBJ1-1, the V gene TRBV2, with D hard to call. V shed 7 bases and J shed 0 bases, with 9 bases lying between them. The CDR3 sequence is 13 residues long. The V gene's germline CDR1 is SNHLY and CDR2 FYNNEI. The CDR3 loop reads CASNGRMNTEAFF. CDR3 bases: TGTGCCAGCAATGGCAGAATGAACACTGAAGCTTTCTTT.

The V and J genes are TRBV5-4 and TRBJ1-1, with unresolved D. The germline gives CDR1 SGHNT, CDR2 YYREEE (reference sequence). This CDR3 is 13 amino acids long. V gave up 5 bases and J gave up 2 bases, with 10 bases separating them. CDR3 in DNA: TGTGCCAGCAGATTAGGTCCTAACACTGAAGCTTTCTTT. Its translation is CASRLGPNTEAFF.

The gene calls are TRBV6-1 and TRBJ2-7; possibly TRBD1 for D (5 bases). In germline, CDR1 is MNHNS, CDR2 SASEGT. V was clipped by 2 bases and J by 6 bases, with 11 bases between them. There are 13 residues in the CDR3. CDR3 region: CASSEQGTGEQYF. The CDR3 region has the DNA TGTGCCAGCAGTGAACAGGGAACGGGCGAGCAGTACTTC.

The chain links TRBV9 to TRBJ1-4, with TRBD1 as a possible D gene (5 bases). V shed 4 bases and J shed 4 bases, with 11 bases lying between them. This CDR3 is built from 14 residues. CDR1 is SGDLS, CDR2 YYNGEE, per germline. The CDR3 loop is CASSPGRGNEKLFF. Written as DNA, the CDR3 is TGTGCCAGCAGCCCGGGACGGGGTAATGAAAAACTGTTTTTT. The full variable domain, in which reference TRBV9 and TRBJ1-4 provide the parts outside the CDR3, is DSGVTQTPKHLITATGQRVTLRCSPRSGDLSVYWYQQSLDQGLQFLIQYYNGEERAKGNILERFSAQQFPDLHSELNLSSLELGDSALYFCASSPGRGNEKLFFGSGTQLSVL.

This sequence joins TRBV11-3 and TRBJ2-1, with 11 bases aligning to TRBD1. With V trimmed by 6 bases and J by 4 bases, 5 bases remained unmatched. The CDR3 contains 15 residues. CDR1 SGHNT and CDR2 YENEEA come from the germline V gene. The CDR3 loop reads CASRGQGAKYNEQFF. For the CDR3, the DNA is TGTGCCAGCAGAGGACAGGGGGCAAAATACAATGAGCAGTTCTTC.

The chain links TRBV29-1 to TRBJ1-2; 12 nucleotides line up with TRBD1. Trimming at V came to 6 bases and at J to 3 bases, leaving 11 bases not matched to a gene. Germline loops: CDR1 SQVTM, CDR2 ANQGSEA. This CDR3 region has 16 residues. CDR3 nucleotide sequence: TGCAGCGTGGACGCCCGAGGGACAGGGGGCCACTATGGCTACACCTTC. Translated: CSVDARGTGGHYGYTF.

The chain couples TRBV7-9 to TRBJ1-1; D perhaps matches TRBD1 (5 bases). V lost 5 bases and J 8 bases, leaving 15 bases between the germline ends. CDR3 length: 13 residues. Germline lookup yields CDR1 SEHNR and CDR2 FQNEAQ (reference sequence). CDR3 in DNA: TGTGCCAGCAGCCTGGCCGGGGGATCCGAAGCTTTCTTT. Its protein is CASSLAGGSEAFF.

The chain couples TRBV28 to TRBJ1-1; 7 bases are shared with TRBD1. Germline CDR1 and CDR2: MDHEN and SYDVKM. This CDR3 has 14 amino acids. V was pared by 5 bases and J by 3 bases, with 6 bases of the junction left unmatched. The CDR3 region is CASSLRGGDTEAFF. In nucleotides, the CDR3 is TGTGCCAGCAGTCTCAGGGGGGGGGACACTGAAGCTTTCTTT.

This clone was recorded a few times. The junction departs from the called germline gene at one end, perhaps through a read error. The chain recombines TRBV18 with TRBJ2-7; D unresolved. This CDR3 comprises 13 residues. From germline, CDR1 is KGHSH and CDR2 LQKENI. The CDR3 nucleotides read TGTGCCAGCTCACCCCAGAACTCCCACGAGCAGTACTTC. It yields the protein CASSPQNSHEQYF.

V usage is TRBV10-2 and J usage is TRBJ1-2; D is unclear. Germline V lookup: CDR1 WSHSY, CDR2 SAAADI. Trimming pared 4 bases from V and 3 bases from J, leaving 12 bases between. The CDR3 sequence is 14 residues long. The chain's CDR3 is CASSGGFTDYGYTF. The DNA of the CDR3 is TGCGCCAGCAGTGGTGGCTTCACCGACTATGGCTACACCTTC.

The CDR3, as DNA: TGTGCCAGCAGCTTGGGGGCCTTAAGCACTGAAGCTTTCTTT. This gives the protein CASSLGALSTEAFF. The chain combines TRBV5-8 with TRBJ1-1, with D uncertain. This CDR3 is built from 14 residues. Germline CDR1 reads SGHTS; CDR2 reads YDEGEE. V dropped 0 bases and J dropped 4 bases, with 10 bases sitting between them.

V usage is TRBV7-9 and J usage is TRBJ1-1; D not certain. The V end lost 5 bases, the J end lost 2 bases, and 12 bases lay between the germline ends. Germline CDR1 SEHNR, CDR2 FQNEAQ (reference sequence). This CDR3 region has 14 residues. CDR3 residues: CASSISGGNTEAFF. The CDR3 nucleotides read TGTGCCAGCAGCATTAGCGGCGGTAACACTGAAGCTTTCTTT.

The chain carries TRBV11-1 and TRBJ2-5; tentatively, D is TRBD1 (6 bases). The CDR3 consists of 15 residues. Germline V CDR1 and CDR2: SGHAT, FQDESV (reference sequence). V lost 4 bases, J lost 4 bases, and 16 bases lay in between. The chain's CDR3 is CASSSRTVGAETQYF. CDR3 DNA: TGTGCCAGCAGCTCCAGGACAGTTGGGGCAGAGACCCAGTACTTC.

This clone was observed a single time. The CDR3 bases are TGTGCCAGCAGTTCTCACCGGGACACTGAAGCTTTCTTT. It codes for CASSSHRDTEAFF. The V gene is TRBV6-5, the J gene TRBJ1-1; D gene uncertain. Trimming pared 4 bases from V and 3 bases from J, leaving 9 bases between. The CDR3 extends over 13 amino acids. CDR1 is MNHEY and CDR2 is SVGAGI in the germline V gene.

This clone has a single count. The CDR3 region has the DNA TGTGCCAGCAGCTTAGTAGGGGGGTGGTCCACCGGGGAGCTGTTTTTT. Translating gives CASSLVGGWSTGELFF. This chain links TRBV7-2 with TRBJ2-2; D possibly uses TRBD1 or TRBD2 (6 bases each). Germline CDR1 SGHTA, CDR2 FQGNSA. The CDR3 loop spans 16 amino acids. V shed 1 base and J shed 4 bases, with 13 bases lying between them.

CDR3 in amino acids: CASSEGTGGVETQYF. The DNA of the CDR3 is TGTGCCAGCAGTGAAGGGACAGGGGGCGTAGAGACCCAGTACTTC. V gene TRBV25-1 combines with J gene TRBJ2-5; 12 nucleotides align to TRBD1. The CDR3 is 15 amino acids. Germline CDR1 reads MGHDK; CDR2 reads SYGVNS. V dropped 2 bases and J dropped 4; count of bases not matched to a gene: 2.

V is TRBV27 and J is TRBJ1-2, with D uncertain. V lost 6 bases and J lost 0, with 8 bases in between. Germline V gene sequence: CDR1 MNHEY, CDR2 SMNVEV (reference sequence). The CDR3 has 13 amino acids. CDR3 sequence (DNA): TGTGCCAGCAGCGGACTTGCTAACTATGGCTACACCTTC. Its translation is CASSGLANYGYTF.